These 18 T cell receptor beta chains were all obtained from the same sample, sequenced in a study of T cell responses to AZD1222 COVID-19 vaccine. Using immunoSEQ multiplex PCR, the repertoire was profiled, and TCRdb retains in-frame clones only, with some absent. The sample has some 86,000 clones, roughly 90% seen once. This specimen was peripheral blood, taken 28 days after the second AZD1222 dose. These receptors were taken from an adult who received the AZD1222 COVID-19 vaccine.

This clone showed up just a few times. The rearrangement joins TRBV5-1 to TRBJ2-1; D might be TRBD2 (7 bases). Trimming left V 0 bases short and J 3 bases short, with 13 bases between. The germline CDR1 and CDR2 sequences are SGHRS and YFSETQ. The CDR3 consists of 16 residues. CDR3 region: CASSLAGGPGYNEQFF. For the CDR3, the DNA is TGCGCCAGCAGCTTGGCCGGGGGGCCAGGCTACAATGAGCAGTTCTTC.

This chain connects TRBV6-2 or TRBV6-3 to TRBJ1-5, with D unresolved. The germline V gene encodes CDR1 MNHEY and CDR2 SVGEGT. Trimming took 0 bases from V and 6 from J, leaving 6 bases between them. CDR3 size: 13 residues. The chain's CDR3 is CASSYSTVQPQHF. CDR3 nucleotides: TGTGCCAGCAGTTACTCGACCGTTCAGCCCCAGCATTTT.

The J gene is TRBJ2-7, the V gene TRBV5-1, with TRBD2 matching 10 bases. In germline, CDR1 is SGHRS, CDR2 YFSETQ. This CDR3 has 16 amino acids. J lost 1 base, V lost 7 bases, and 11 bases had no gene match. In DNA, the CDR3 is TGCGCCAGCTCCGTGGGGGGACTAGCGCCTTCCTACGAGCAGTACTTC. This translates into CASSVGGLAPSYEQYF.

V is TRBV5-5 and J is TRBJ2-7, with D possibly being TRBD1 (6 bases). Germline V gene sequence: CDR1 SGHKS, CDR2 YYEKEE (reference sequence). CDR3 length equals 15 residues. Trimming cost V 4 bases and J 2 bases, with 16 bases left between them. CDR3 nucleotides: TGTGCCAGCAGCCCTAGACAGGTGATGACCTACGAGCAGTACTTC. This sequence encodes CASSPRQVMTYEQYF.

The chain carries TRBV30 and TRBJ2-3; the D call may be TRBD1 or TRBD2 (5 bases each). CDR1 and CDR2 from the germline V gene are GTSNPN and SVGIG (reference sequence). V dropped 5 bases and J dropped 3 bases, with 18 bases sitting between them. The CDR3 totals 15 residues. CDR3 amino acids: CAWGPGIGDTDTQYF. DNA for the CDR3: TGTGCCTGGGGCCCCGGGATAGGGGATACAGATACGCAGTATTTT.

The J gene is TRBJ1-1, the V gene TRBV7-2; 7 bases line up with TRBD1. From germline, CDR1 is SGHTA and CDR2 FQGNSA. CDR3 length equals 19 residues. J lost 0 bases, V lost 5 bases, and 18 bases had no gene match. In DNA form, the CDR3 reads TGTGCCAGCAGCCCACCGGCCGGGACAGCGGGTTTCATGAACACTGAAGCTTTCTTT. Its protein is CASSPPAGTAGFMNTEAFF.

CDR3 nucleotides: TGTGCCAGCAGTCCCCGGTTGGGGTTCAATGAGCAGTTCTTC. Translating it yields CASSPRLGFNEQFF. The chain employs TRBV28 and TRBJ2-1; D not certain. V lost 5 bases and J lost 6, with 14 bases in between. The germline V gene has CDR1 MDHEN and CDR2 SYDVKM. The CDR3 is 14 amino acids.

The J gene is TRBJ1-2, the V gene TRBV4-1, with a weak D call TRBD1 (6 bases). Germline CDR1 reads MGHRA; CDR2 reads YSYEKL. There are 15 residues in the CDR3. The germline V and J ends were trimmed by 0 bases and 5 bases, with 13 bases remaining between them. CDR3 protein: CASSQDSTGFYGYTF. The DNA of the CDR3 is TGCGCCAGCAGCCAAGATTCGACAGGTTTTTATGGCTACACCTTC.

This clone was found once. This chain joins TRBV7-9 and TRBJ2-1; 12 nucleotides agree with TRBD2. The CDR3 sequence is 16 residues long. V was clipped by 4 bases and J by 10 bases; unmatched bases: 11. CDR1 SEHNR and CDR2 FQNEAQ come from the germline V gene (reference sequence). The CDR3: CASSSSSGRAVEEQFF. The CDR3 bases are TGTGCCAGCAGCTCCTCTAGCGGGAGGGCAGTAGAGGAGCAGTTCTTC.

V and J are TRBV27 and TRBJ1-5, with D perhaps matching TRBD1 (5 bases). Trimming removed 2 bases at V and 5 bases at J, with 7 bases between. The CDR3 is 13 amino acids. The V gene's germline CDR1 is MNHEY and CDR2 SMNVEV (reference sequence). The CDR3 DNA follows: TGTGCCAGCAGTTTAGGGGGGGATCAGCCCCAGCATTTT. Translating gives CASSLGGDQPQHF.

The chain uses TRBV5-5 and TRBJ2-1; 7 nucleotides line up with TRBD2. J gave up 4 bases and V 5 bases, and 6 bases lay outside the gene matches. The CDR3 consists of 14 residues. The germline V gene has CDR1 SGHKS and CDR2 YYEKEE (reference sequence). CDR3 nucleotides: TGTGCCAGCAGTCCAGCGGGGCTTTACAATGAGCAGTTCTTC. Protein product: CASSPAGLYNEQFF.

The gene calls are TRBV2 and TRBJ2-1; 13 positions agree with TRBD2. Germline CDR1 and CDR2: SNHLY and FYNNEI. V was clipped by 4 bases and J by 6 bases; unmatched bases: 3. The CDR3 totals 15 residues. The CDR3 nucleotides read TGTGCCAGCAGTGCAGGACTAGCGGGAGCCAATGAGCAGTTCTTC. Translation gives CASSAGLAGANEQFF.

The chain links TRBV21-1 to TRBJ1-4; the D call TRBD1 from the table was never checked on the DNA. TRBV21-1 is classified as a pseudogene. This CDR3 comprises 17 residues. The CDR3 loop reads CASSYRDRGPSNEKLFF. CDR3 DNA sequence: TGTGCCAGCAGCTATAGGGACAGGGGGCCTTCTAATGAAAAACTGTTTTTT.

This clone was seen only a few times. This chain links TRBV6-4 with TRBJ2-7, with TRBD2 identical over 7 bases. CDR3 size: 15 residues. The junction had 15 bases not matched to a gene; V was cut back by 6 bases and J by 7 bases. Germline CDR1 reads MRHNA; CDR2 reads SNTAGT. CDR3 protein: CASSPVGAGVEEQYF. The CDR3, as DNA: TGTGCCAGCAGCCCGGTTGGGGCGGGAGTTGAGGAGCAGTACTTC.

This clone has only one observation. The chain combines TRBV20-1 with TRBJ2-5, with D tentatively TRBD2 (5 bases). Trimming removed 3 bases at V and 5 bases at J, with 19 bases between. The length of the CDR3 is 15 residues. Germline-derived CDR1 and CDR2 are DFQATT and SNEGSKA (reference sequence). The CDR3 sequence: CSASWTPRVAETQYF. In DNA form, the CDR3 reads TGCAGTGCTAGTTGGACCCCGAGGGTGGCGGAGACCCAGTACTTC.

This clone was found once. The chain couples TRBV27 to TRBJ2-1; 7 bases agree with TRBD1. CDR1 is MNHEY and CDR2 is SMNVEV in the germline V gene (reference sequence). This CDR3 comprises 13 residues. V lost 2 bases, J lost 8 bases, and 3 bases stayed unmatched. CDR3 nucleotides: TGTGCCAGCAGTTTAGGGACAGCCTATGAGCAGTTCTTC. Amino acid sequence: CASSLGTAYEQFF.

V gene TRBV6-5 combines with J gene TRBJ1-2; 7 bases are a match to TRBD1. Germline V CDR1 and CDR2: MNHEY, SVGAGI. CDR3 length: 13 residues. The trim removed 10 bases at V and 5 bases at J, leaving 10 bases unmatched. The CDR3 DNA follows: TGTGCCATCCAACGACAGGGAGGATATGGCTACACCTTC. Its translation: CAIQRQGGYGYTF.

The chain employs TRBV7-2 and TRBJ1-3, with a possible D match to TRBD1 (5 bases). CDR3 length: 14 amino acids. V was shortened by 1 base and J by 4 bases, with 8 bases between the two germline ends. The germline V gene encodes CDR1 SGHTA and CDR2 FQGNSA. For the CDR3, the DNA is TGTGCCAGCAGCTTAGGTCAGGGAGGAAACACCATATATTTT. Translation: CASSLGQGGNTIYF.